This T cell receptor (beta chain) was sequenced in a study of T cells in Graves' hyperthyroidism and ophthalmopathy. Looking at the study overall: Blood from the periphery was taken at initial diagnosis, before any treatment. General study points: Ophthalmopathy could be told apart from stable hyperthyroidism with a 13 V-J model. For ophthalmopathy, model prediction preceded onset by a median about 6 months.

PBMCs were collected from a roughly 10 ml volume of fresh peripheral blood. The investigators amplified TCR beta CDR3 regions from RNA transcripts. In the first-round RT-PCR of the TCR CDR3, the HTBI primer set was used. A single record per CDR3 protein comes from TCRdb applying MiXCR to the multiplex PCR reads. The sample carries 490,000 or so distinct CDR3 sequences, approximately 22% recorded once. Trimming cost V 5 bases and J 7 bases, with 12 bases left between them. This CDR3 contains 13 residues. In germline, CDR1 is SGHVS, CDR2 FNYEAQ. Details on this clonotype: Its target is not known.

The chain combines TRBV7-6 with TRBJ2-1, with D hard to call. This sequence was found in a woman in her sixties or seventies with Graves' ophthalmopathy. The sample consisted of blood. CDR3 protein: CASSPKLGNEQFF. The CDR3 DNA sequence: TGTGCCAGCAGCCCTAAGCTGGGAAATGAGCAGTTCTTC.